A single T cell receptor beta chain is shown here with its context. Deletions cut 3 bases from V and 4 bases from J, with 17 bases between. The CDR3 covers 16 residues. Germline CDR1 SGDLS, CDR2 YYNGEE. The sample comes from a study of blood T cell repertoires in COVID-19. Study as a whole: The analysed material was cDNA or gDNA that came from T cells, B-cell-depleted T cells, or PBMCs.

Using immunoSEQ multiplex PCR, the repertoire was profiled, and TCRdb retains in-frame clones only, with some absent. In the table there are over 250,000 clones, 87% of which are singletons. The TCR sequence derives from a woman aged 40 to 55 who had recovered from COVID-19. J is TRBJ2-1 and V is TRBV9; a weak D match, TRBD1 (5 bases). Sequencing was done on a sample of peripheral blood. For the CDR3, the DNA is TGTGCCAGCAGCGGACCGCCCGGACAAACATACAATGAGCAGTTCTTC. It codes for CASSGPPGQTYNEQFF.